Here is one T cell receptor beta chain with its context. Sequencing was performed with immunoSEQ multiplex PCR; in TCRdb, only in-frame clones are kept and a portion is missing. The top ten hold 1.5% to 2.5% of the sample, which has around 320,000 clones, about 86% seen once. CDR3 length equals 15 residues. Trimming took 4 bases from V and 5 from J; bases not matched to a gene: 10. The germline V gene encodes CDR1 SNHLY and CDR2 FYNNEI. Indicated treatment: some 19 received Ad26.COV2.S at low or high dose, single or two shots; about five received placebo; per-sample allocation not given. Following the first vaccine or placebo injection, samples were taken on day 63. This record comes from a study of Ad26.COV2.S vaccination and SARS-CoV-2 variants.

The sequencing here drew on peripheral blood, taken in a trial of Ad26.COV2.S vaccine versus placebo. The rearrangement uses TRBV2 and TRBJ1-2, with 7 bases matching TRBD1. The sequence derives from a person aged 18-60 years who received the Ad26.COV2.S COVID-19 vaccine or a placebo. DNA of the CDR3: TGTGCCAGCAGTGGAAGGACAGTACAGGGGTATGGCTACACCTTC. This translates into CASSGRTVQGYGYTF.